The clone carrying this T cell receptor (beta chain) has more than one count but fewer than ten. Its antigen is unidentified. The record originates from a study of blood T cells in healthy people across ages. Next came a second PCR, run for roughly 6 to 11 cycles, which used a sample-barcoded 5' primer along with a J-beta primer mix. TCRdb redid the calling of the 5' RACE reads with MiXCR, one entry per CDR3 protein. The profile shows 1,800,000 or so distinct CDR3 sequences, more than 35% of them singletons. Regarding the study as a whole: Diversity was estimated from one million T cells, and these estimates were considered underestimates.

Trimming at V came to 3 bases and at J to 8 bases, leaving 3 bases not matched to a gene. There are 15 residues in the CDR3. In germline, CDR1 is LNHNV, CDR2 YYDKDF (reference sequence). This sequence was found in a human donor in good health. The chain carries TRBV15 and TRBJ2-1, with 14 bases lining up with TRBD2. Sequenced: blood. The CDR3, as DNA: TGTGCCACCAGCAGGCGGACTAGCGGGGGGCATGAGCAGTTCTTC. Encoded protein: CATSRRTSGGHEQFF.